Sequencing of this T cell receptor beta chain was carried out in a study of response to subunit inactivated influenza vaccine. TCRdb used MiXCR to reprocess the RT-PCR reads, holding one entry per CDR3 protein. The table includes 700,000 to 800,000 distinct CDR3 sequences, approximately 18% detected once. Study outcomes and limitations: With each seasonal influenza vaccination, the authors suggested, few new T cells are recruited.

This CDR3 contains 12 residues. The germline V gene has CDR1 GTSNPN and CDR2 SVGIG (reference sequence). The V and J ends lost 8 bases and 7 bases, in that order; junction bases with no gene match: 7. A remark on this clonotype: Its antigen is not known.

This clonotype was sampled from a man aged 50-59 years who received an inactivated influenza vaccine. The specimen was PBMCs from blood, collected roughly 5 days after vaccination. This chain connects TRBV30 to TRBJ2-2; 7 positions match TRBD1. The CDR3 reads CAGRGSGGELFF. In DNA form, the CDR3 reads TGTGCCGGCAGGGGGTCGGGCGGGGAGCTGTTTTTT.